The table lists the clone carrying this T cell receptor beta chain with a few counts. What it recognizes is unknown. The entry originates in a study of OX40 agonist ivuxolimab in advanced cancers. Study background: The drug used for patients, ivuxolimab, was an agonistic anti-OX40 (CD134) antibody. Patients with hepatocellular carcinoma, melanoma, renal cell or head and neck cancer made up the dose-escalation patients. Earlier anti-PD-1, anti-PD-L1 or anti-CTLA-4 therapy was permitted; 35% to 50% had received some. General study findings and limits: CD8+ T cells (on average) carried more expanded clones than CD4+ T cells.

Here immunoSEQ multiplex PCR was the method, and the copy in TCRdb shows in-frame clones only, minus some. This table holds about 79,000 clones, approximately 88% found once. The CDR3 consists of 12 residues. Per germline, CDR1 KGHSH and CDR2 LQKENI. V dropped 6 bases and J dropped 5; count of bases not matched to a gene: 0. This specimen consisted of CD4+ or CD8+ T cells sorted from blood, obtained in a trial of the OX40 agonist ivuxolimab. The source of this sequence is an adult with an advanced solid tumor such as melanoma, head and neck, liver or kidney cancer. The chain carries TRBV18 and TRBJ2-5; 10 bases agree with TRBD1. The CDR3 DNA sequence: TGTGCCAGCTCGGGACAGGGGGAGACCCAGTACTTC. Translation gives CASSGQGETQYF. Filled out from reference TRBV18 and TRBJ2-5, the complete variable domain reads NAGVMQNPRHLVRRRGQEARLRCSPMKGHSHVYWYRQLPEEGLKFMVYLQKENIIDESGMPKERFSAEFPKEGPSILRIQQVVRGDSAAYFCASSGQGETQYFGPGTRLLVL.